This paragraph covers one T cell receptor beta chain sequence. Its antigen is not identified. PCR amplification relied on 60 Vbeta primers (plus 13 Jbeta primers). Assay used: immunoSEQ multiplex PCR; TCRdb lists only in-frame clones, some missing. The sample lists 150,000 to 200,000 clones, 75% to 90% occurring once. The data stem from a study of cytomegalovirus exposure and HLA in healthy donors. Findings of the study overall: Accurate prediction of HLA-A and HLA-B alleles (for most subjects) was reportedly achieved from TCR beta sequences.

Trimming removed 1 base at V and 8 bases at J, with 11 bases between. CDR3 size: 14 residues. From germline, CDR1 is SEHNR and CDR2 FQNEAQ (reference sequence). This chain joins TRBV7-9 and TRBJ1-4, with D maybe TRBD1 (6 bases). Sequencing was done on a sample of PBMCs. The sequence came from a man aged 50 or older in good health and CMV-seropositive. The CDR3 spells CASSLDRAHEKLFF. The CDR3 nucleotides are TGTGCCAGCAGCTTAGACAGGGCCCACGAAAAACTGTTTTTT.